The clone carrying this T cell receptor (beta chain) was seen many times. The data stem from a study of response to subunit inactivated influenza vaccine. One entry per CDR3 protein, called by TCRdb with MiXCR from the RT-PCR reads. The sample lists 650,000 to 850,000 distinct CDR3 sequences; 11% to 15% were seen once. From germline, CDR1 is SQVTM and CDR2 ANQGSEA. The ends were cut back, 6 bases at V and 0 bases at J, with 22 bases in the middle. The CDR3 runs 17 residues. The sequenced sample was PBMCs from blood, obtained 14 days before vaccination. The rearrangement joins TRBV29-1 to TRBJ2-3; no reliable D call. This clonotype originated in a man over 45 who received an inactivated influenza vaccine. CDR3 loop: CSVDGLGNQPSTDTQYF. For the CDR3, the DNA is TGCAGCGTCGACGGGTTGGGGAACCAGCCTAGCACAGATACGCAGTATTTT.